This TCR beta chain was found in a study of blood T cell repertoires in COVID-19. Study-wide background: Researchers got acute and convalescent COVID-19 samples from the United States, Italy and Spain. PBMCs, B-cell-depleted T cells, or T cells were the source of the cDNA or gDNA that made up the material.

In the source study's methods: It was from reference gene primer amplification that nucleated cell counts were estimated. Profiling relied on immunoSEQ multiplex PCR, and the TCRdb table lists in-frame clones only, not all of them. Clone size and the V and J calls come from that table; the DNA yielded D and trimming. The repertoire holds under 75,000 clones, about 73% seen once, with less than 25% in the top ten. Germline V gives CDR1 SEHNR, CDR2 FQNEAQ (reference sequence). V was pared by 0 bases and J by 5 bases, with 1 base of the junction left unmatched. This CDR3 spans 14 amino acids. Sequencing was carried out using peripheral blood. This clonotype originated in a man aged 60-69 years with acute or convalescent COVID-19. The gene calls are TRBV7-9 and TRBJ1-2; 9 bases are shared with TRBD1. CDR3 amino acids: CASSLAGTGYGYTF. DNA of the CDR3: TGTGCCAGCAGCTTAGCGGGGACAGGGTATGGCTACACCTTC.